What follows is one T cell receptor beta chain and its context. The use of a sample-barcoded 5' primer and a J-beta primer mix characterized a second PCR of roughly 6 to 11 cycles. Via MiXCR, TCRdb re-called the 5' RACE reads, giving one row per CDR3 protein. Of approximately 940,000 distinct CDR3 sequences detected, approximately 49% appear once; the ten largest clones hold around 15%. The germline V gene has CDR1 KGHDR and CDR2 SFDVKD. The length of the CDR3 is 16 residues. With V trimmed by 5 bases and J by 8 bases, 13 bases remained unmatched. The sample originates from a study of blood T cells in healthy people across ages.

The sample comprised blood. The chain links TRBV24-1 to TRBJ1-2; 10 bases are shared with TRBD1. This clonotype originated in a man aged 25 to 40 in good health. The CDR3 sequence: CATSGGPDRGYRGYTF. CDR3 nucleotide sequence: TGTGCCACCAGTGGGGGACCGGACAGGGGGTATAGGGGCTACACCTTC.